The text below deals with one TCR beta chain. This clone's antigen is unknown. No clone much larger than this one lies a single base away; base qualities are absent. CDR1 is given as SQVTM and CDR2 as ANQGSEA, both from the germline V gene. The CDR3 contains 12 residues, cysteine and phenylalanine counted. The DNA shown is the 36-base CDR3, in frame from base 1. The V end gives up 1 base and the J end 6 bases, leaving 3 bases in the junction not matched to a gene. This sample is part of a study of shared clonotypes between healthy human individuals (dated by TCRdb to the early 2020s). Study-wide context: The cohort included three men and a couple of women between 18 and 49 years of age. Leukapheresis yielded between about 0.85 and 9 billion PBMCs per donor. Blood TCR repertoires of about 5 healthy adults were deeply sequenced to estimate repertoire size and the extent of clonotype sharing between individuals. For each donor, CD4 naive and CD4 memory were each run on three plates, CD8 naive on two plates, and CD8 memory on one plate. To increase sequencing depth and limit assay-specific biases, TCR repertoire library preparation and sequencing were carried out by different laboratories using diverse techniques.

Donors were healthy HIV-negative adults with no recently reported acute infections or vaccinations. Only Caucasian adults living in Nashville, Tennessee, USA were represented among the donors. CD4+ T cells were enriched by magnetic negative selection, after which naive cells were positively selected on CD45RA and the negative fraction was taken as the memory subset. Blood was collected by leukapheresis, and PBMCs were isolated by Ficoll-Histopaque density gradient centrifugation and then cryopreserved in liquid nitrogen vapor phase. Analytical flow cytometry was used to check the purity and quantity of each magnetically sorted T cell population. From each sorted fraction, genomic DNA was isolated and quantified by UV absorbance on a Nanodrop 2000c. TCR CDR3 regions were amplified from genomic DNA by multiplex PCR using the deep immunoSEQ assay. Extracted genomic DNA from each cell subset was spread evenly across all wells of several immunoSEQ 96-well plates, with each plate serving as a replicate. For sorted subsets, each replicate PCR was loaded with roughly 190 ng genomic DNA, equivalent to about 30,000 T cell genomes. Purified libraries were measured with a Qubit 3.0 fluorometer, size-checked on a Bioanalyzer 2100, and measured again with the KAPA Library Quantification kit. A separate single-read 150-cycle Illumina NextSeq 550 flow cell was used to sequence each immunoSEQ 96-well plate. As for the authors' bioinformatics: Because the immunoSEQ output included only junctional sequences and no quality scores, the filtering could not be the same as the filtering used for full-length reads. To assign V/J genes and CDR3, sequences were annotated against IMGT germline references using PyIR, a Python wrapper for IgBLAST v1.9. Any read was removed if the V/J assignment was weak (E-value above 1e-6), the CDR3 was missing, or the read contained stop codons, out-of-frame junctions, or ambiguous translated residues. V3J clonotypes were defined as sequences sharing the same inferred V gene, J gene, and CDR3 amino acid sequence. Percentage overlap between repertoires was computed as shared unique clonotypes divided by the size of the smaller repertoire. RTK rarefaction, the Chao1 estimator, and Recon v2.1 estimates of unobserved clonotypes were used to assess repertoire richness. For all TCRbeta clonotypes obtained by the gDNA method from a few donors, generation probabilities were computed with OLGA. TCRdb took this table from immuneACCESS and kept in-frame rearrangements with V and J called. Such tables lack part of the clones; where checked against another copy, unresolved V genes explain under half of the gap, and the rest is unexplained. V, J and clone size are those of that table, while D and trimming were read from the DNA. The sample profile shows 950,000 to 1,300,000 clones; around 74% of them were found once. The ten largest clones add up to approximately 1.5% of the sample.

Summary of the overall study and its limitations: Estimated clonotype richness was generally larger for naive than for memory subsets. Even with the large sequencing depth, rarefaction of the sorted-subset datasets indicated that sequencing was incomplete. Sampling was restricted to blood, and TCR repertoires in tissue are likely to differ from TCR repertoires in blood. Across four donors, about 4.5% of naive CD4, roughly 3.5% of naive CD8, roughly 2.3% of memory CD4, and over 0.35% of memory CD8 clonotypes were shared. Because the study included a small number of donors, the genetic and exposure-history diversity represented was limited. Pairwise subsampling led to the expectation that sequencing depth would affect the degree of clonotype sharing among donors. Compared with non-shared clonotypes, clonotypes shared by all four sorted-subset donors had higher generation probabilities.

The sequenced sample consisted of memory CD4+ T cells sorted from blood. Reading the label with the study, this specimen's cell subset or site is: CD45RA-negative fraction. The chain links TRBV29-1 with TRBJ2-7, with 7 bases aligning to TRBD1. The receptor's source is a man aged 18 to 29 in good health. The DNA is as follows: TGCAGCGTTGAAGGACAGGGAGTCGAGCAGTACTTC. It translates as CSVEGQGVEQYF.